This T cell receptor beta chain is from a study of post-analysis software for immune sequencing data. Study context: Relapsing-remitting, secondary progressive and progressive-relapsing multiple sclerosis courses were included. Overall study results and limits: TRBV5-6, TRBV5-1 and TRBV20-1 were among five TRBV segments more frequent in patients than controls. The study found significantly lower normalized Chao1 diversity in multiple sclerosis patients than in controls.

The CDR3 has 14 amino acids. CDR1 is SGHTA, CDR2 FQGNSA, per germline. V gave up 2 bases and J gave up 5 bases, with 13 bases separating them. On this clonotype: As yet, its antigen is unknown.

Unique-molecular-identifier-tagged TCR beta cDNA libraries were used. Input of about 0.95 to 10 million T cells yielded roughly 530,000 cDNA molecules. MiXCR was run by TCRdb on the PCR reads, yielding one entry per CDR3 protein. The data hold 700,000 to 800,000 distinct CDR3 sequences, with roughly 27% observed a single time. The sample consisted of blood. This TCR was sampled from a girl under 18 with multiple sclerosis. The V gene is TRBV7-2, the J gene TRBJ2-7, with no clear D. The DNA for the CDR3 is TGTGCCAGCAGCTTAAGGACGGTAGGGAACGAGCAGTACTTC. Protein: CASSLRTVGNEQYF.